A selection of T cell receptor beta chains follows, all from one sample in a study of blood T cell repertoires in COVID-19. Sequencing was performed with immunoSEQ multiplex PCR; in TCRdb, only in-frame clones are kept and a portion is missing. Seen here are 400,000 to 450,000 clones, about nine tenths observed once, and the top ten hold 10% to 15%. Input material: peripheral blood. Receptors were obtained from a woman aged 45 to 65 with COVID-19, enrolled during active disease. CDR3s include the opening cysteine and the closing phenylalanine or tryptophan. D genes are given only for firm matches. A clone size is listed for some rows: how often the clone was seen (once, few, many), or a class if it is expanded.

j_gene | v_gene | abundance | d_gene | CDR3nt | CDR3aa
TRBJ2-2 | TRBV5-4 | NA | TRBD1 | TGTGCCAGCAGCTTGGGACAGGGGGGCAACACCGGGGAGCTGTTTTTT | CASSLGQGGNTGELFF
TRBJ2-3 | TRBV5-5 | NA | TRBD1 | TGTGCCAGCAGCAAGGGGACAGGGGGAGAAGATACGCAGTATTTT | CASSKGTGGEDTQYF
TRBJ1-5 | TRBV7-9 | NA | TRBD1 | TGTGCCAGCAGCTTTTCGGGACAGGGGAATCAGCCCCAGCATTTT | CASSFSGQGNQPQHF
TRBJ2-1 | TRBV6-5 | NA | NA | TGTGCCACCGCCTCCGGGAATGAGCAGTTCTTC | CATASGNEQFF
TRBJ1-2 | TRBV19 | few | NA | TGTGCCAGTAGTATCCCGGGAGGTGATAACTATGGCTACACCTTC | CASSIPGGDNYGYTF
TRBJ1-1 | TRBV27 | NA | TRBD1 | TGTGCCAGCAGGACAGGGTCGGGTGGCACTGAAGCTTTCTTT | CASRTGSGGTEAFF
TRBJ1-2 | TRBV7-9 | few | NA | TGTGCCAGCAGCTTAGCGGGGGGTTCAGGCTACACCTTC | CASSLAGGSGYTF
TRBJ1-2 | TRBV25-1 | NA | NA | TGTGCCAGCAGAGACACGGCTAACTATGGCTACACCTTC | CASRDTANYGYTF
TRBJ1-4 | TRBV21-1 | few | NA | TGTGCCAGCAGCCCCCGGGACAGGGATTATGAAAAACTGTTTTTT | CASSPRDRDYEKLFF
TRBJ2-7 | TRBV11-3 | NA | TRBD1 | TGTGCCAGCAGCTCCGGGACAGGGTCCTACGAGCAGTACTTC | CASSSGTGSYEQYF
TRBJ2-2 | TRBV11-2 | once | TRBD2 | TGTGCCAGCAGCCTTGGGGGACTAGCGGGGGTGGTTAGTCCCGGGGAGCTGTTTTTT | CASSLGGLAGVVSPGELFF
TRBJ1-1 | TRBV5-1 | NA | TRBD1 | TGCGCCAGCAGCTCACAGGGGCAGGGTGAAGCTTTCTTT | CASSSQGQGEAFF
TRBJ2-3 | TRBV5-1 | NA | TRBD2 | TGCGCCAGTCCGCCCCGCAAGGGTCGGGGGGGGTGGCGTGGTACGCAGTATTTT | CASPPRKGRGGWRGTQYF
TRBJ2-7 | TRBV9 | NA | NA | TGTGCCAGCAGCGTTAGTGGATCGGACACCACCCACGAGCAGTACTTC | CASSVSGSDTTHEQYF
TRBJ1-1 | TRBV2 | NA | NA | TGTGCCAGCAGTGAACCAGGGGCTTGGTACACTGAAGCTTTCTTT | CASSEPGAWYTEAFF
TRBJ1-5 | TRBV2 | many | NA | TGTGCCAGCAGGGGGGGGACGGGAGAGAGTCAGCCCCAGCATTTT | CASRGGTGESQPQHF
TRBJ2-1 | TRBV7-8 | NA | TRBD1 | TGTGCCAGCAGCTCAAGACAGGGAAGGGCCTACAATGAGCAGTTCTTC | CASSSRQGRAYNEQFF
TRBJ2-1 | TRBV2 | NA | TRBD2 | TGTGCCAGCAGTGATTCAAGAGCGGGGGGGGAATACAATGAGCAGTTCTTC | CASSDSRAGGEYNEQFF
TRBJ2-7 | TRBV10-1 | NA | TRBD1 | TGCGCCAGCTCCCGGGACAGGACCGCCTACGAGCAGTACTTC | CASSRDRTAYEQYF
TRBJ2-2 | TRBV3-1/TRBV3-2 | NA | TRBD2 | TGTGCCAGCAGCCGTTCGGGACTAGCTGAGACCGGGGAGCTGTTTTTT | CASSRSGLAETGELFF
TRBJ1-4 | TRBV5-3 | NA | NA | TGTGCCAGAAGCTTGGGCCCATGGGCACGTAATGAAAAACTGTTTTTT | CARSLGPWARNEKLFF
TRBJ1-1 | TRBV27 | once | NA | TGTGCCAGCAGTTCCCGCGATGCCTCTGAGGAGACTGAAGCTTTCTTT | CASSSRDASEETEAFF
TRBJ2-3 | TRBV6-5 | NA | TRBD2 | TGTGCCAGCCGCGAGCGGGGGGGCCCAGATACGCAGTATTTT | CASRERGGPDTQYF
TRBJ1-1 | TRBV29-1 | NA | NA | TGCAGCGTTGATCGCGAGGGGGAAGGGACTGAAGCTTTCTTT | CSVDREGEGTEAFF
TRBJ1-2 | TRBV7-8 | NA | NA | TGTGCCAGCAGCTTAAGCGTCGGCAACTATGGCTACACCTTC | CASSLSVGNYGYTF
TRBJ1-1 | TRBV7-9 | NA | NA | TGTGCCAGCAGCTTAGAGAGGTCAGAAAAGGCTTTCTTT | CASSLERSEKAFF
TRBJ1-1 | TRBV29-1 | NA | NA | TGCAGCCCGATGAGGGGGGGGGCAGCTTTCTTT | CSPMRGGAAFF
TRBJ1-5 | TRBV7-9 | few | TRBD1 | TGTGCCAGCAGCGGGACAGGCGTAGGTCAGCCCCAGCATTTT | CASSGTGVGQPQHF
TRBJ1-4 | TRBV7-9 | NA | NA | TGTGCCAGCAGCCCGTTGGACAGCCGTAATGAAAAACTGTTTTTT | CASSPLDSRNEKLFF
TRBJ2-3 | TRBV5-6 | NA | NA | TGTGCCAGCAGCTTGGGACCGCCGACTTACACAGATACGCAGTATTTT | CASSLGPPTYTDTQYF
TRBJ2-1 | TRBV7-5 | NA | NA | TGTGCCAGCAGCTTCAAGAGGGACCGGGGAGGGTTCTTC | CASSFKRDRGGFF
TRBJ2-3 | TRBV6-6 | NA | NA | TGTGCCAGCACCTCGGGACACCTCACAGATACGCAGTATTTT | CASTSGHLTDTQYF
TRBJ2-5 | TRBV7-2 | NA | TRBD2 | TGTGCCAGCATCGACGTAGCGGGGTTGAAGACCCAGTACTTC | CASIDVAGLKTQYF
TRBJ2-1 | TRBV7-3 | NA | TRBD2 | TGTGCCAGCAGCTTAAAAGCGGGGGGGCCATACAATGAGCAGTTCTTC | CASSLKAGGPYNEQFF
TRBJ2-5 | TRBV11-2 | NA | NA | TGTGCCAGCAGCTTAAGGTGGGCCTACGAGACCCAGTACTTC | CASSLRWAYETQYF
TRBJ1-2 | TRBV27 | NA | TRBD1 | TGTGCCAGCAGCCGACAGGGAGCGAACTATGGCTACACCTTC | CASSRQGANYGYTF
TRBJ2-2 | TRBV19 | NA | NA | TGTGCCAGTAGTCCCGGCGGGGAGCTGTTTTTT | CASSPGGELFF
TRBJ1-1 | TRBV2 | NA | NA | TGTGCCAGCAGTGAAGGGACAAACTTGAACACTGAAGCTTTCTTT | CASSEGTNLNTEAFF
TRBJ1-1 | TRBV19 | once | NA | TGTGCCAGTAGTATTTTAGCAGGGGCCCCTAACACTGAAGCTTTCTTT | CASSILAGAPNTEAFF
TRBJ1-3 | TRBV5-6 | NA | NA | TGTGCCAGCAGCACCCTGAGGGAAGAGACTGGAAACACCATATATTTT | CASSTLREETGNTIYF
TRBJ1-6 | TRBV7-9 | few | TRBD1 | TGTGCCAGCAGCCCTCAGACAGGGCAGTCGTCACCCCTCCACTTT | CASSPQTGQSSPLHF
TRBJ2-6 | TRBV19 | once | NA | TGTGCCACCCACGACGGGGGCTCTGGGGCCAACGTCCTGACTTTC | CATHDGGSGANVLTF
TRBJ1-2 | TRBV4-1 | NA | TRBD1 | TGCGCCAGCAGCCTAGCGCGGGACAGGGGAGGAGGCTACACCTTC | CASSLARDRGGGYTF
TRBJ2-2 | TRBV10-3 | NA | NA | TGTGCCATAGCCGAGAACACCGGGGAGCTGTTTTTT | CAIAENTGELFF
TRBJ2-5 | TRBV28 | NA | TRBD1 | TGTGCCAGCAGTTCCTACGGGACAGAAGAGACCCAGTACTTC | CASSSYGTEETQYF